This T cell receptor (beta chain) was sequenced in a study of T-cell memory formation after mild COVID-19. Study-level results: Cross-reactive memory apparently joined, as some responding clones appeared in pre-infection memory.

This clonotype was counted between two and nine times. What it binds is unknown. Trimming removed 6 bases at V and 2 bases at J, with 19 bases between. Per germline, CDR1 SEHNR and CDR2 FQNEAQ (reference sequence). CDR3 length: 16 amino acids. TCRdb used MiXCR to reprocess the 5' RACE reads, holding one entry per CDR3 protein. The sample consists of around 450,000 distinct CDR3 sequences, around 20% of them appearing once. Sequences were obtained from PBMCs or a T cell subset sorted from them (not recorded which). The genes are TRBV7-9 and TRBJ1-2; D is uncertain. The TCR sequence derives from an adult woman who had mild COVID-19 (a few samples of this study predate the infection). Cell type and time point are not known. The CDR3 DNA is TGTGCCAGCAGACCCGAGACCGGGATTTCAAACTATGGCTACACCTTC. Residues: CASRPETGISNYGYTF.